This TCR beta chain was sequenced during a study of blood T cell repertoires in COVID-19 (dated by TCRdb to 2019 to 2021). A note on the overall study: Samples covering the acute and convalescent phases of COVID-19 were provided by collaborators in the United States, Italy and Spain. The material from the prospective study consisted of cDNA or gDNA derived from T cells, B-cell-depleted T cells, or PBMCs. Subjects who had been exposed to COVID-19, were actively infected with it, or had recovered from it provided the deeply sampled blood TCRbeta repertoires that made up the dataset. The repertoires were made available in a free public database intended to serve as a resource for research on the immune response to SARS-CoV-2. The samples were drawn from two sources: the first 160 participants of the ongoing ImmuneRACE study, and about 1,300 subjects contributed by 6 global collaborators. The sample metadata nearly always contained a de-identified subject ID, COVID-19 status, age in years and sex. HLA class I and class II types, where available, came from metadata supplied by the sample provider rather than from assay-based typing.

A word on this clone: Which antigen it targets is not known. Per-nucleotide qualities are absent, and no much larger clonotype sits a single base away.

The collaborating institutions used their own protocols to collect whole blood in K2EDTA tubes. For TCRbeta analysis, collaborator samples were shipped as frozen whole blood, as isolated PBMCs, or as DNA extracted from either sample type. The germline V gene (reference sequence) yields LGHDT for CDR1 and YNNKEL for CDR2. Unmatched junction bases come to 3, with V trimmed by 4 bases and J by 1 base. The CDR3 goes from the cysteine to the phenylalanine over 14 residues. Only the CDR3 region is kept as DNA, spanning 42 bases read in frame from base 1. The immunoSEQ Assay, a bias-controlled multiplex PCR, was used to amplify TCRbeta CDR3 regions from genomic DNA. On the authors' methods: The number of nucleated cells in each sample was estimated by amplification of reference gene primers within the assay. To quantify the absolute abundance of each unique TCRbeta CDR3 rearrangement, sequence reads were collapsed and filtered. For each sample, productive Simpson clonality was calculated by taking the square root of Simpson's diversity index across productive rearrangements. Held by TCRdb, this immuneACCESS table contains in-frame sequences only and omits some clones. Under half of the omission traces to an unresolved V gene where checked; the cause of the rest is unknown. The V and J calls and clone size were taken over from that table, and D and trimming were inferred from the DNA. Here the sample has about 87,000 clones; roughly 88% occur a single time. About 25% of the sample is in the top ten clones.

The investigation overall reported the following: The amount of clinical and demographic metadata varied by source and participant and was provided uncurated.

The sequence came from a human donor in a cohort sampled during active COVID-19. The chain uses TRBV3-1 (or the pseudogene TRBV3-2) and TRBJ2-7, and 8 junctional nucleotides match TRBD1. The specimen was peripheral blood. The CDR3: CASSRDRFSYEQYF. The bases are TGTGCCAGCAGCCGGGACAGGTTTTCCTACGAGCAGTACTTC.